The following is a T cell receptor beta chain sequence with its context. The antigen is unknown. The sample belongs to a study of beta chain features in type 1 diabetes. Study-wide results and limits: Shortening of TCRB CDR3s, moderate but significant, appeared in all four CD4+ subsets of Type 1 diabetes patients. Comparison showed that naive, central memory and Treg TCRB repertoires appeared more similar among patients than among healthy donors.

This CDR3 comprises 18 residues. Germline CDR1 reads LNHNV; CDR2 reads YYDKDF (reference sequence). Deletions cut 3 bases from V and 0 bases from J, with 18 bases between. Every isolated RNA sample was fully reverse transcribed, so sequencing captured expressed TCRB transcripts. Only in-frame clones appear in the TCRdb table, and some are missing; sequencing was by immunoSEQ multiplex PCR. The sample yields about 340,000 clones, approximately 15% seen once. The TCR originated in a woman between 18 and 29 years old with type 1 diabetes. The sequenced sample was naive CD4+ T cells from blood. The chain uses TRBV15 and TRBJ2-1; no clear D gene. CDR3 amino acids: CATSSVFLQKSSYNEQFF. The CDR3 nucleotides read TGTGCCACCAGCAGCGTATTCTTACAGAAGAGCTCCTACAATGAGCAGTTCTTC.